The source of this T cell receptor beta chain is a study of CD8 T cells in ankylosing spondylitis. The CDR3 extends over 13 amino acids. Germline V lookup: CDR1 DFQATT, CDR2 SNEGSKA (reference sequence). V was clipped by 2 bases and J by 6 bases, with 11 bases between them. As the method for making TCR beta libraries, quantitative 5'-RACE with molecular barcodes was used. Using its own MiXCR run on the 5' RACE reads, TCRdb lists one record per CDR3 protein. The repertoire holds under 150,000 distinct CDR3 sequences, with about a sixth as singletons. This clonotype was seen a handful of times. Its target is not known. The study's findings and limits: A TCR beta motif made of 7 to 9 highly homologous variants seemed typical of ankylosing spondylitis blood. Some motif variants had been reported before (in reactive arthritis synovial fluid and blood). It was reported that disease-linked clones were significantly enriched in matched ankylosing spondylitis synovial fluid. Disease-linked clones bore a CD8+ phenotype, appearing relatively rarely in peripheral blood.

Sequencing was done on a sample of blood, either unsorted or a sorted T cell fraction (not recorded which). This receptor was obtained from a male donor with ankylosing spondylitis. This chain links TRBV20-1 with TRBJ2-1; D is unresolved. In DNA, the CDR3 is TGCAGTGCTAGACTAGGAGCTCCCAATGAGCAGTTCTTC. Translating gives CSARLGAPNEQFF.